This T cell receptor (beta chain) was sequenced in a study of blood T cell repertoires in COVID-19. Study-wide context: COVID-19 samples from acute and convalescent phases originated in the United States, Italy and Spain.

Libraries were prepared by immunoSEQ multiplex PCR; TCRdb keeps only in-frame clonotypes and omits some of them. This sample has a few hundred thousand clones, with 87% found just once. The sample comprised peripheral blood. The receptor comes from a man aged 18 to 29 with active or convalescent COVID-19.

For the CDR3, the DNA is TGTGCCAGCAGTGAAATGAGAGGGTCGGAGACCCAGTACTTC. Its translation is CASSEMRGSETQYF. The chain employs TRBV6-1 and TRBJ2-5; tentative D call: TRBD2 (5 bases). V was cut by 2 bases and J by 5 bases, with 12 bases left in between. Germline V CDR1 and CDR2: MNHNS, SASEGT. The CDR3 extends over 14 amino acids.